This paragraph reports one T cell receptor (beta chain). This entry belongs to a study of cytomegalovirus exposure and HLA in healthy donors. The PCR made use of 60 Vbeta and 13 Jbeta primers. Produced via immunoSEQ multiplex PCR; TCRdb's table is partial and in-frame only. The sample table sets out about 140,000 clones. The sequencing input was PBMCs. The sequence derives from a male donor in good health and CMV-seronegative.

Here the CDR3 reads CASRREGRGQNQPQHF. The CDR3 DNA follows: TGTGCCAGCCGTCGGGAGGGGCGGGGGCAAAATCAGCCCCAGCATTTT. V and J are TRBV4-2 and TRBJ1-5; maybe TRBD1 (6 bases). Germline CDR1 reads LGHNA; CDR2 reads YNFKEQ. Trimming removed 8 bases at V and 4 bases at J, with 21 bases between. This CDR3 has 16 residues.